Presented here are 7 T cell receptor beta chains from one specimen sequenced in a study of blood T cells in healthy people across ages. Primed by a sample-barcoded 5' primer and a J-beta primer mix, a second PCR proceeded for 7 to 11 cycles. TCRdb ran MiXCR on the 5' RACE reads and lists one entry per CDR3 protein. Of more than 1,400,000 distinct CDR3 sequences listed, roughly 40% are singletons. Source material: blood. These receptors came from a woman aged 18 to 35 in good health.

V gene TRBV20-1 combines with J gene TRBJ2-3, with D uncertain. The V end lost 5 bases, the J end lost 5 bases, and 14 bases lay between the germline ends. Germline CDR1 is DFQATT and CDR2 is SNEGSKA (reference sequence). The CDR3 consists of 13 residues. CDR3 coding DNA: TGCAGTGCTCCTCCGGCGGCTAGAGATACGCAGTATTTT. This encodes CSAPPAARDTQYF.

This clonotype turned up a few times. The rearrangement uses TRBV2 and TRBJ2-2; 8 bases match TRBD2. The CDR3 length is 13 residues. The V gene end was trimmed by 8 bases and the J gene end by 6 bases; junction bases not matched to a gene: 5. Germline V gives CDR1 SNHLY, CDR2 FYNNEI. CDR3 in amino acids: CASSAGASGELFF. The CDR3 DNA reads TGTGCCAGCTCAGCGGGGGCCTCCGGGGAGCTGTTTTTT.

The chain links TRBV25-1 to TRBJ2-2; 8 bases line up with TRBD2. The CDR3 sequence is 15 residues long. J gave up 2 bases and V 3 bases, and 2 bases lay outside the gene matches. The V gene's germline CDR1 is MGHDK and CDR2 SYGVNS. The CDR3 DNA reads TGTGCCAGCAGTGATGGGACTAGTAACACCGGGGAGCTGTTTTTT. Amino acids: CASSDGTSNTGELFF.

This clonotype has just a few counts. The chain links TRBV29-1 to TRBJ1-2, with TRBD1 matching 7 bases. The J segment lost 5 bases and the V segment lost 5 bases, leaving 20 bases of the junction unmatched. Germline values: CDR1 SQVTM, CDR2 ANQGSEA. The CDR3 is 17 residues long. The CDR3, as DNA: TGCAGCGTTCATCCAGCCGGGACAGACCAAGGAGGGTATGGCTACACCTTC. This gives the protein CSVHPAGTDQGGYGYTF.

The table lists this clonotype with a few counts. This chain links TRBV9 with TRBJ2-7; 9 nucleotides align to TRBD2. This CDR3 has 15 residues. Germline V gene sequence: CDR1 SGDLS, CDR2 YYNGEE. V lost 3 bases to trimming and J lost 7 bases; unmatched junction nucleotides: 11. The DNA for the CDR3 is TGTGCCAGCAGCGCTCGAGCGGGAGGCCCCGTAGAGCAGTACTTC. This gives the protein CASSARAGGPVEQYF.

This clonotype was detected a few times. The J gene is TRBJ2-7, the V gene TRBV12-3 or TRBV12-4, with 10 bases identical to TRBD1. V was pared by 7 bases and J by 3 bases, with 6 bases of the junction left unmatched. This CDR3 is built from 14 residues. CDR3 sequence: CASTPGQGIYEQYF. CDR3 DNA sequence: TGTGCCAGCACCCCGGGACAGGGGATCTACGAGCAGTACTTC.

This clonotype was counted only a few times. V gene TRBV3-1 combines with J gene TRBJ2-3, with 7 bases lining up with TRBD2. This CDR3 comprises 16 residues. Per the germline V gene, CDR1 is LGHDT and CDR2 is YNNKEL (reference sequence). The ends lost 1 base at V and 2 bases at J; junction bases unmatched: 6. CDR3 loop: CASSQGGLGSTDTQYF. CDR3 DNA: TGTGCCAGCAGCCAAGGAGGACTAGGTTCCACAGATACGCAGTATTTT.